This T cell receptor (beta chain) was observed in a study of cytomegalovirus exposure and HLA in healthy donors. With regard to this clone: Antigen: not known.

Points from the study as a whole: Follow-up analysis later connected one missense variant in DCLRE1C with trimming of TCR beta V- and J-genes. A list of 164 TCR beta chains associated with cytomegalovirus was given. Despite most TCR sequences being rare, some public TCRs occurred in many donors.

In the PCR, 60 Vbeta and 13 Jbeta primers were used. The assay was immunoSEQ multiplex PCR, and TCRdb's table has in-frame clones only and misses some. The sample shows approximately 35,000 clones, more than 65% of them seen only once. The germline V gene has CDR1 SGHTA and CDR2 FQGNSA. Unmatched junction bases numbered 1, after V lost 3 bases and J lost 6 bases. The CDR3 runs to 15 residues. Sequenced: PBMCs. The TCR sequence derives from a woman under 30 in good health and CMV-seronegative. The chain links TRBV7-2 to TRBJ2-3, with 15 bases identical to TRBD2. DNA for the CDR3: TGTGCCAGCAGCTTCGGGACTAGCGGGGGGGATACGCAGTATTTT. Its translation: CASSFGTSGGDTQYF.